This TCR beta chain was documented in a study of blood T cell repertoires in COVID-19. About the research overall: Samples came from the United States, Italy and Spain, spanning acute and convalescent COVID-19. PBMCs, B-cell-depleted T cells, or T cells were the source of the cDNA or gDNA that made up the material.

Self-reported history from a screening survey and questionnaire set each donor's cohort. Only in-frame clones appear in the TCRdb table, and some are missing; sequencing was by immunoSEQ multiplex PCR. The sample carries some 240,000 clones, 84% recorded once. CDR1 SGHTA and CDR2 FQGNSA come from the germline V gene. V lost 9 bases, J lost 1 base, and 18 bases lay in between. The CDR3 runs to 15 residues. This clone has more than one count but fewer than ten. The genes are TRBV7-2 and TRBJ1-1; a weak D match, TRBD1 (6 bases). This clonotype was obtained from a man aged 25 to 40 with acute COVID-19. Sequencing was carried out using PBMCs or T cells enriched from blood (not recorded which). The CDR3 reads CASSQSGTRNTEAFF. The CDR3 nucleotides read TGTGCCAGTTCGCAAAGTGGGACACGGAACACTGAAGCTTTCTTT.